The clone carrying this T cell receptor beta chain was observed a few times. As yet, its antigen is unknown. This entry is derived from a study of T cells in Graves' hyperthyroidism and ophthalmopathy. Study results and limitations: Prediction of ophthalmopathy progression came a median around 6 months pre-onset.

What was amplified from RNA transcripts were TCR beta CDR3 regions. TCR CDR3 regions were first amplified by RT-PCR with HTBI primers. A single record per CDR3 protein comes from TCRdb applying MiXCR to the multiplex PCR reads. The table records under 350,000 distinct CDR3 sequences, roughly 13% of them present only once. This CDR3 has 13 amino acids. The J segment lost 6 bases and the V segment lost 4 bases, leaving 1 base of the junction unmatched. Germline lookup yields CDR1 LNHNV and CDR2 YYDKDF (reference sequence). Sequencing input: blood. The clonotype originates from a woman between 35 and 50 years old with Graves' ophthalmopathy. The genes are TRBV15 and TRBJ1-5; 9 bases map to TRBD1. Here the CDR3 DNA reads TGTGCCACCAGCAAACAGGGGGCTCAGCCCCAGCATTTT. Its protein is CATSKQGAQPQHF.